This T cell receptor (beta chain) originates from a study of cytomegalovirus exposure and HLA in healthy donors. Across the whole study: The study's early data release held 80 million to 95 million unique TCRs from HLA-typed donors.

Trimming cost V 6 bases and J 8 bases, with 11 bases left between them. The CDR3 length is 12 residues. The germline CDR1 and CDR2 sequences are MNHNY and SVGAGI (reference sequence). The PCR contained 60 Vbeta and 13 Jbeta primers. Sequencing was performed with immunoSEQ multiplex PCR; in TCRdb, only in-frame clones are kept and a portion is missing. The sample holds 200,000 or so clones, roughly 83% seen once. The chain carries TRBV6-6 and TRBJ2-1; the D gene is possibly TRBD2 (5 bases). Sequencing input: PBMCs. This TCR was recovered from a girl aged 5 to 17 in good health and CMV-seronegative. CDR3 amino acids: CASRHARDEQFF. The CDR3 DNA is TGTGCCAGCAGGCACGCGCGGGATGAGCAGTTCTTC.